The rows below give T cell receptor beta chains drawn from one sample of a study of blood T cells in healthy people across ages. TCRdb called the 5' RACE reads again in MiXCR, with one record for every CDR3 protein. The repertoire holds hundreds of thousands of distinct CDR3 sequences, with about 56% as singletons. Material: blood. The source is a man aged 35 to 55 in good health. The CDR3 runs from the conserved cysteine through the conserved F or W. The order of the fields is CDR3 protein, CDR3 DNA, V gene, clone size, J gene, D gene. A D gene is named only where the DNA matches it firmly. Rows give clone size only sometimes, using once, few, many, or a class for an expanded clone.

cdr3_aa: CASSGQNEAFF
cdr3_nt: TGTGCCAGCAGCGGACAGAACGAAGCTTTCTTT
v_call: TRBV2
clone_size: -
j_call: TRBJ1-1
d_call: -

cdr3_aa: CASPGTLSLSGANVLTF
cdr3_nt: TGTGCCAGCCCCGGGACCCTATCCCTATCTGGGGCCAACGTCCTGACTTTC
v_call: TRBV7-9
clone_size: -
j_call: TRBJ2-6
d_call: -

cdr3_aa: CASSLNRGAREQFF
cdr3_nt: TGTGCCAGCAGCTTAAATCGGGGGGCCAGAGAGCAGTTCTTC
v_call: TRBV7-2
clone_size: -
j_call: TRBJ2-1
d_call: -

cdr3_aa: CASSTRQSTDTQYF
cdr3_nt: TGTGCCAGCAGCACTCGACAGAGCACAGATACGCAGTATTTT
v_call: TRBV21-1
clone_size: -
j_call: TRBJ2-3
d_call: -

cdr3_aa: CASSSRDPSYEQYF
cdr3_nt: TGTGCCAGCAGTTCCCGCGACCCCTCCTACGAGCAGTACTTC
v_call: TRBV27
clone_size: -
j_call: TRBJ2-7
d_call: -

cdr3_aa: CASSPKLGGPTDTQYF
cdr3_nt: TGTGCCAGCAGCCCAAAACTCGGGGGACCCACAGATACGCAGTATTTT
v_call: TRBV4-2
clone_size: -
j_call: TRBJ2-3
d_call: -

cdr3_aa: CASSEAGQNLAYEQYF
cdr3_nt: TGTGCCAGCAGTGAAGCGGGACAGAACTTGGCCTACGAGCAGTACTTC
v_call: TRBV28
clone_size: -
j_call: TRBJ2-7
d_call: -

cdr3_aa: CSARDLRGSVYNEQFF
cdr3_nt: TGCAGTGCTAGAGATTTAAGGGGGAGTGTTTACAATGAGCAGTTCTTC
v_call: TRBV20-1
clone_size: -
j_call: TRBJ2-1
d_call: -

cdr3_aa: CASSPLFTRDWQPQHF
cdr3_nt: TGTGCCAGCTCACCGCTATTCACCAGGGACTGGCAGCCCCAGCATTTT
v_call: TRBV18
clone_size: -
j_call: TRBJ1-5
d_call: -

cdr3_aa: CASSLGRGWTQNTGELFF
cdr3_nt: TGCGCCAGCAGCTTGGGCCGGGGTTGGACCCAGAACACCGGGGAGCTGTTTTTT
v_call: TRBV5-1
clone_size: -
j_call: TRBJ2-2
d_call: -

cdr3_aa: CATSSGGFHGRTDTQYF
cdr3_nt: TGTGCCACCAGTAGCGGGGGCTTTCACGGCCGCACAGATACGCAGTATTTT
v_call: TRBV24-1
clone_size: few
j_call: TRBJ2-3
d_call: TRBD2

cdr3_aa: CASSGQGFGELFF
cdr3_nt: TGTGCCAGCAGTGGACAGGGGTTTGGGGAGCTGTTTTTT
v_call: TRBV25-1
clone_size: -
j_call: TRBJ2-2
d_call: TRBD1

cdr3_aa: CASSLAGTRKGGYTF
cdr3_nt: TGTGCCAGCAGCTTGGCAGGGACGAGGAAGGGTGGCTACACCTTC
v_call: TRBV5-4
clone_size: -
j_call: TRBJ1-2
d_call: -

cdr3_aa: CATSRAPYGAGGISTDTQYF
cdr3_nt: TGTGCCACCAGCAGAGCGCCCTACGGGGCGGGAGGGATTTCCACAGATACGCAGTATTTT
v_call: TRBV15
clone_size: -
j_call: TRBJ2-3
d_call: TRBD2

cdr3_aa: CSARGGAEQAFF
cdr3_nt: TGCAGTGCTAGAGGTGGGGCAGAACAAGCTTTCTTT
v_call: TRBV20-1
clone_size: -
j_call: TRBJ1-1
d_call: -

cdr3_aa: CASSFGHDEETQYF
cdr3_nt: TGCGCCAGCAGCTTTGGACACGACGAAGAGACCCAGTACTTC
v_call: TRBV5-1
clone_size: -
j_call: TRBJ2-5
d_call: -

cdr3_aa: CASSPHPDGSYEQYF
cdr3_nt: TGTGCCAGCAGCCCCCACCCAGACGGCTCCTACGAGCAGTACTTC
v_call: TRBV28
clone_size: few
j_call: TRBJ2-7
d_call: -

cdr3_aa: CASSQESSGAFYNEQFF
cdr3_nt: TGCGCCAGCAGCCAAGAGTCATCCGGGGCCTTCTACAATGAGCAGTTCTTC
v_call: TRBV4-3
clone_size: -
j_call: TRBJ2-1
d_call: -

cdr3_aa: CASSLLTSWIGQYF
cdr3_nt: TGTGCCAGCAGTTTACTTACTAGCTGGATCGGGCAGTACTTC
v_call: TRBV28
clone_size: -
j_call: TRBJ2-7
d_call: -

cdr3_aa: CASQPTGGGEQYF
cdr3_nt: TGTGCCAGCCAACCAACGGGGGGCGGAGAGCAGTACTTC
v_call: TRBV28
clone_size: -
j_call: TRBJ2-7
d_call: -

cdr3_aa: CASSSRTGRGETQYF
cdr3_nt: TGTGCCAGCAGTAGTAGGACGGGCCGGGGGGAGACCCAGTACTTC
v_call: TRBV28
clone_size: -
j_call: TRBJ2-5
d_call: -

cdr3_aa: CASSLDTGGQETQYF
cdr3_nt: TGTGCCAGCAGCTTAGATACAGGGGGCCAAGAGACCCAGTACTTC
v_call: TRBV13
clone_size: few
j_call: TRBJ2-5
d_call: TRBD1

cdr3_aa: CSAQGRKAHYGYTF
cdr3_nt: TGCAGTGCTCAGGGACGGAAAGCTCACTATGGCTACACCTTC
v_call: TRBV20-1
clone_size: -
j_call: TRBJ1-2
d_call: -

cdr3_aa: CASSSRGRMWNEQFF
cdr3_nt: TGCGCCAGCAGCTCCAGGGGGCGGATGTGGAATGAGCAGTTCTTC
v_call: TRBV5-1
clone_size: once
j_call: TRBJ2-1
d_call: TRBD1

cdr3_aa: CSVTPGQGNYGYTF
cdr3_nt: TGCAGCGTTACTCCGGGACAGGGGAACTATGGCTACACCTTC
v_call: TRBV29-1
clone_size: few
j_call: TRBJ1-2
d_call: TRBD1

cdr3_aa: CSVAAGALDEQYF
cdr3_nt: TGCAGCGTTGCGGCGGGAGCGTTGGATGAGCAGTACTTC
v_call: TRBV29-1
clone_size: -
j_call: TRBJ2-5
d_call: TRBD2

cdr3_aa: CASNLYLGAGNRHSPLHF
cdr3_nt: TGTGCCAGCAACTTATATCTGGGGGCAGGGAATCGACATTCACCCCTCCACTTT
v_call: TRBV7-2
clone_size: -
j_call: TRBJ1-6
d_call: -

cdr3_aa: CASSYNAETQYF
cdr3_nt: TGTGCCAGCAGCTATAACGCAGAGACCCAGTACTTC
v_call: TRBV2
clone_size: -
j_call: TRBJ2-5
d_call: -

cdr3_aa: CASSDGLAGEQYF
cdr3_nt: TGTGCCAGCAGTGACGGACTAGCGGGGGAGCAGTACTTC
v_call: TRBV27
clone_size: -
j_call: TRBJ2-5
d_call: TRBD2

cdr3_aa: CASSVGSGSPDTQYF
cdr3_nt: TGTGCCAGCAGCGTAGGTAGCGGGAGCCCAGATACGCAGTATTTT
v_call: TRBV9
clone_size: -
j_call: TRBJ2-3
d_call: TRBD2

cdr3_aa: CASSPGQDTDTQYF
cdr3_nt: TGCGCCAGCAGTCCGGGACAGGACACAGATACGCAGTATTTT
v_call: TRBV5-1
clone_size: -
j_call: TRBJ2-3
d_call: TRBD1

cdr3_aa: CASSGDPGGAYEQYF
cdr3_nt: TGTGCCAGCAGCGGAGACCCCGGAGGGGCCTACGAGCAGTACTTC
v_call: TRBV7-2
clone_size: few
j_call: TRBJ2-7
d_call: -

cdr3_aa: CASSSGFQETQYF
cdr3_nt: TGTGCCAGCAGTTCCGGGTTCCAAGAGACCCAGTACTTC
v_call: TRBV6-2/TRBV6-3
clone_size: many
j_call: TRBJ2-5
d_call: -

cdr3_aa: CASSVVGSGAYNEQFF
cdr3_nt: TGTGCCAGCAGCGTAGTAGGTAGCGGGGCCTACAATGAGCAGTTCTTC
v_call: TRBV9
clone_size: -
j_call: TRBJ2-1
d_call: TRBD2

cdr3_aa: CASSRTGGDPEAFF
cdr3_nt: TGTGCCAGCAGCCGGACAGGAGGGGACCCTGAAGCTTTCTTT
v_call: TRBV7-3
clone_size: -
j_call: TRBJ1-1
d_call: TRBD1

cdr3_aa: CATLPGSTDTQYF
cdr3_nt: TGTGCCACCCTACCGGGAAGCACAGATACGCAGTATTTT
v_call: TRBV24-1
clone_size: -
j_call: TRBJ2-3
d_call: -

cdr3_aa: CASSSIGTSQSYEQYF
cdr3_nt: TGTGCCAGCAGCTCCATTGGGACTAGCCAGTCCTACGAGCAGTACTTC
v_call: TRBV7-2
clone_size: -
j_call: TRBJ2-7
d_call: TRBD2

cdr3_aa: CASSEGASSYNEQYF
cdr3_nt: TGTGCCAGCAGTGAAGGGGCCAGCTCCTACAATGAGCAGTACTTC
v_call: TRBV25-1
clone_size: -
j_call: TRBJ2-7
d_call: -

cdr3_aa: CASSLAARLAQTMDEQYF
cdr3_nt: TGTGCCAGCAGCTTAGCGGCCCGGCTAGCCCAAACCATGGATGAGCAGTACTTC
v_call: TRBV7-6
clone_size: -
j_call: TRBJ2-7
d_call: -

cdr3_aa: CASSSAGTTPDEQFF
cdr3_nt: TGTGCCAGCAGTTCTGCTGGGACGACTCCGGATGAGCAGTTCTTC
v_call: TRBV12-3/TRBV12-4
clone_size: -
j_call: TRBJ2-1
d_call: -

cdr3_aa: CASSISEAETDTQYF
cdr3_nt: TGTGCCAGCAGTATTAGTGAGGCGGAAACAGATACGCAGTATTTT
v_call: TRBV6-4
clone_size: many
j_call: TRBJ2-3
d_call: -

cdr3_aa: CASSYSPTSGGSYNEQFF
cdr3_nt: TGTGCCAGCAGTTACTCCCCCACTAGCGGGGGGTCTTACAATGAGCAGTTCTTC
v_call: TRBV6-5
clone_size: -
j_call: TRBJ2-1
d_call: TRBD2

cdr3_aa: CASASSWQAYEQYF
cdr3_nt: TGTGCCAGCGCCTCGTCGTGGCAGGCCTACGAGCAGTACTTC
v_call: TRBV5-6
clone_size: -
j_call: TRBJ2-7
d_call: -

cdr3_aa: CSATDRLHNEQFF
cdr3_nt: TGCAGTGCTACGGACAGGCTCCACAATGAGCAGTTCTTC
v_call: TRBV20-1
clone_size: -
j_call: TRBJ2-1
d_call: TRBD1

cdr3_aa: CASRISSGRYEQYF
cdr3_nt: TGTGCCAGCCGGATCTCTAGCGGGAGGTACGAGCAGTACTTC
v_call: TRBV12-3/TRBV12-4
clone_size: -
j_call: TRBJ2-7
d_call: TRBD2

cdr3_aa: CSARGMTSGLTDTQYF
cdr3_nt: TGCAGTGCTAGAGGTATGACTAGCGGACTCACAGATACGCAGTATTTT
v_call: TRBV20-1
clone_size: many
j_call: TRBJ2-3
d_call: TRBD2

cdr3_aa: CASRSGQGYAYEQYF
cdr3_nt: TGTGCCAGCAGATCGGGACAGGGGTACGCCTACGAGCAGTACTTC
v_call: TRBV28
clone_size: few
j_call: TRBJ2-7
d_call: TRBD1

cdr3_aa: CASRRQVSASGANVLTF
cdr3_nt: TGTGCCAGCAGACGACAGGTATCGGCCTCTGGGGCCAACGTCCTGACTTTC
v_call: TRBV27
clone_size: few
j_call: TRBJ2-6
d_call: -

cdr3_aa: CASSQGLPYEQYF
cdr3_nt: TGTGCCAGCAGCCAGGGGTTGCCCTACGAGCAGTACTTC
v_call: TRBV7-2
clone_size: few
j_call: TRBJ2-7
d_call: -

cdr3_aa: CASSVDPRGRTDTQYF
cdr3_nt: TGTGCCAGCAGCGTAGACCCCCGGGGGCGCACAGATACGCAGTATTTT
v_call: TRBV9
clone_size: -
j_call: TRBJ2-3
d_call: -

cdr3_aa: CASSITSGRSSYNEQFF
cdr3_nt: TGTGCCAGCAGCATAACTAGCGGCAGGAGCTCCTACAATGAGCAGTTCTTC
v_call: TRBV7-2
clone_size: -
j_call: TRBJ2-1
d_call: TRBD2

cdr3_aa: CASSFLRTLNSPLHF
cdr3_nt: TGTGCCAGCAGTTTCCTCAGGACACTGAATTCACCCCTCCACTTT
v_call: TRBV27
clone_size: -
j_call: TRBJ1-6
d_call: -

cdr3_aa: CASGYREGNTEAFF
cdr3_nt: TGTGCCAGCGGCTACAGGGAGGGGAACACTGAAGCTTTCTTT
v_call: TRBV6-2/TRBV6-3
clone_size: -
j_call: TRBJ1-1
d_call: -

cdr3_aa: CASSPPVHEQFF
cdr3_nt: TGTGCCAGCAGCCCCCCCGTCCATGAGCAGTTCTTC
v_call: TRBV28
clone_size: few
j_call: TRBJ2-1
d_call: -

cdr3_aa: CASSFPSGGAADTQYF
cdr3_nt: TGTGCCAGCAGTTTCCCGAGCGGGGGGGCCGCAGATACGCAGTATTTT
v_call: TRBV27
clone_size: -
j_call: TRBJ2-3
d_call: TRBD2

cdr3_aa: CASAGAGQGTYEQYF
cdr3_nt: TGTGCCAGCGCAGGAGCGGGACAGGGAACCTACGAGCAGTACTTC
v_call: TRBV28
clone_size: -
j_call: TRBJ2-7
d_call: TRBD1